The 28 T cell receptor beta chains below all came from one sample that was sequenced in a study of CD8+ T cells in alopecia areata. As for treatment: oral pan-JAK inhibitor, 5-10 mg twice daily. Once RNA had been extracted, it was reverse transcribed into cDNA to act as the sequencing template. Sequenced by immunoSEQ multiplex PCR; TCRdb stores in-frame clones only, minus some. This sample has about 190,000 clones, with 50% to 60% found just once. The specimen comprised CD4+ T cells sorted from blood, sampled at week 4, from a patient treated with tofacitinib. The receptors were sampled from a human donor with alopecia areata.

The chain has TRBV27 and TRBJ1-2; 8 nucleotides align to TRBD1. The germline gives CDR1 MNHEY, CDR2 SMNVEV (reference sequence). V was pared by 6 bases and J by 4 bases, with 10 bases of the junction left unmatched. The CDR3 totals 15 residues. The CDR3 nucleotides read TGTGCCAGCAGGCTGGGCAGGGGGCGTTTCTATGGCTACACCTTC. Translation gives CASRLGRGRFYGYTF.

This clone was seen a few times. The chain uses TRBV4-3 and TRBJ2-7, with D unresolved. Between the trimmed V and J ends, which lost 8 bases and 6 bases, there was a span of 11 bases. This CDR3 has 11 amino acids. In germline, CDR1 is LGHNA, CDR2 YSLEER. CDR3 nucleotide sequence: TGCGCCAGCGGTCACTGGGTCGAGCAGTACTTC. The encoded protein is CASGHWVEQYF.

The chain links TRBV25-1 to TRBJ2-2; D gene unclear. The germline gives CDR1 MGHDK, CDR2 SYGVNS. The CDR3 runs 13 residues. The germline V and J ends were trimmed by 5 bases and 6 bases, with 10 bases remaining between them. In DNA form, the CDR3 reads TGTGCCAGCAGTCCATCGTTTTCCGGGGAGCTGTTTTTT. Translation: CASSPSFSGELFF.

This clone was seen a single time. In DNA, the CDR3 is TGTGCCAGCAGCCAACGGTTCTCGCGGGAGGGGCACGAGCAGTACTTC. This translates into CASSQRFSREGHEQYF. This chain links TRBV14 with TRBJ2-7; 9 bases agree with TRBD2. This CDR3 is built from 16 residues. Germline V gives CDR1 SGHDN, CDR2 FVKESK. The V and J ends lost 2 bases and 5 bases, in that order; junction bases with no gene match: 10.

The rearrangement uses TRBV28 and TRBJ2-7; 9 bases fit TRBD1. This CDR3 is built from 13 residues. Germline CDR1 is MDHEN and CDR2 is SYDVKM. The J segment lost 2 bases and the V segment lost 8 bases, leaving 4 bases of the junction unmatched. The CDR3 sequence is CASQGTGTYEQYF. In nucleotides, the CDR3 is TGTGCCAGCCAGGGGACAGGGACCTACGAGCAGTACTTC.

The chain is built from TRBV7-2 and TRBJ2-2; 7 bases agree with TRBD2. This CDR3 region has 17 residues. Germline assignment: CDR1 SGHTA and CDR2 FQGNSA. Germline trimming cut 5 bases from V and 6 bases from J; bases unmatched to any gene: 15. This chain's CDR3 is CASSRDGIGGSAGELFF. CDR3 bases: TGTGCCAGCAGCCGGGACGGGATTGGCGGGAGTGCCGGGGAGCTGTTTTTT.

This clone showed up just once. This rearrangement joins TRBV29-1 to TRBJ1-1; D is possibly TRBD1 (5 bases). The V gene lost 2 bases and the J gene lost 3 bases, with 10 bases spanning the gap. CDR1 is SQVTM, CDR2 ANQGSEA, per germline. The CDR3 consists of 13 residues. The CDR3 loop reads CSVESQGDTEAFF. The CDR3 nucleotides are TGCAGCGTTGAATCGCAGGGAGACACTGAAGCTTTCTTT.

CDR3: CASSQERALAGEEQYF. Here the CDR3 DNA reads TGCGCCAGCAGCCAAGAACGTGCACTAGCGGGAGAAGAGCAGTACTTC. This chain links TRBV4-1 with TRBJ2-7; 11 bases fit TRBD2. V was clipped by 0 bases and J by 7 bases; unmatched bases: 8. From germline, CDR1 is MGHRA and CDR2 YSYEKL. CDR3 length: 16 residues.

V and J are TRBV4-2 and TRBJ2-3; D not certain. The germline gives CDR1 LGHNA, CDR2 YNFKEQ. The CDR3 spans 14 residues. V lost 2 bases to trimming and J lost 3 bases, with 9 bases between them. CDR3 amino acids: CASSQQARTDTQYF. As DNA, the CDR3 is TGTGCCAGCAGCCAACAGGCGCGGACAGATACGCAGTATTTT.

This clone was detected once. The CDR3 loop reads CSVRQGVHEQYF. CDR3 nucleotides: TGCAGCGTTCGACAGGGGGTCCACGAGCAGTACTTC. The chain employs TRBV29-1 and TRBJ2-7; 9 bases match TRBD1. From germline, CDR1 is SQVTM and CDR2 ANQGSEA. The CDR3 sequence is 12 residues long. Unmatched junction bases numbered 4, after V lost 5 bases and J lost 5 bases.

This clone was seen a handful of times. This chain connects TRBV7-2 to TRBJ2-4; the D gene is possibly TRBD2 (5 bases). The CDR3 is 15 residues long. Trimming removed 5 bases from V and 4 bases from J, with 15 bases in between. Germline V CDR1 and CDR2: SGHTA, FQGNSA. The CDR3 reads CASSEYYPGKNIQYF. CDR3 nucleotide sequence: TGTGCCAGCAGCGAGTACTACCCGGGGAAAAACATTCAGTACTTC.

V is TRBV7-9 and J is TRBJ1-5; D ambiguous. CDR1 SEHNR and CDR2 FQNEAQ come from the germline V gene (reference sequence). The CDR3 runs to 13 residues. Trimming shortened V by 5 bases and J by 10 bases, and 15 bases separated the two germline ends. The chain's CDR3 is CASSPSATTPQHF. As DNA, the CDR3 is TGTGCCAGCAGCCCTAGCGCTACCACCCCCCAGCATTTT.

This chain uses TRBV7-8 with TRBJ2-1; TRBD2 matches at 10 bases. Germline loops: CDR1 SGHVS, CDR2 FQNEAQ. This CDR3 contains 15 residues. The junction had 3 bases not matched to a gene; V was cut back by 1 base and J by 6 bases. The CDR3 reads CASSLDSSGSNEQFF. The CDR3 nucleotides read TGTGCCAGCAGCTTAGATTCTAGCGGGAGCAATGAGCAGTTCTTC.

The CDR3 loop reads CAWRREETQYF. The CDR3 DNA is TGTGCCTGGAGACGAGAAGAGACCCAGTACTTC. This chain links TRBV30 with TRBJ2-5; no reliable D call. The V end was cut by 3 bases, the J end by 3 bases, with 5 bases between. The CDR3 spans 11 residues. Germline lookup yields CDR1 GTSNPN and CDR2 SVGIG (reference sequence). The whole variable domain, filled in from reference TRBV30 and TRBJ2-5, reads SQTIHQWPATLVQPVGSPLSLECTVEGTSNPNLYWYRQAAGRGLQLLFYSVGIGQISSEVPQNLSASRPQDRQFILSSKKLLLSDSGFYLCAWRREETQYFGPGTRLLVL.

This chain uses TRBV4-3 with TRBJ2-5; D not certain. The CDR3 has 15 amino acids. The V and J ends lost 0 bases and 2 bases respectively, with 10 bases between them. Germline CDR1 and CDR2: LGHNA and YSLEER. The CDR3 DNA follows: TGCGCCAGCAGCCAAGATAACAGCCTACAAGAGACCCAGTACTTC. Protein: CASSQDNSLQETQYF.

This clone was counted between two and nine times. J is TRBJ2-6 and V is TRBV2; the D is unclear. Germline CDR1 is SNHLY and CDR2 is FYNNEI. The V gene lost 4 bases and the J gene lost 1 base, with 5 bases spanning the gap. The CDR3 length is 14 residues. CDR3: CASSVESGANVLTF. The CDR3 DNA is TGTGCCAGCAGTGTGGAGTCTGGGGCCAACGTCCTGACTTTC.

The genes are TRBV2 and TRBJ2-1; 8 nucleotides agree with TRBD2. The CDR3 runs 16 residues. The J segment lost 6 bases and the V segment lost 7 bases, leaving 14 bases of the junction unmatched. Germline V CDR1 and CDR2: SNHLY, FYNNEI. The CDR3 here is CASTLRGGELLNEQFF. The DNA of the CDR3 is TGTGCCAGCACCCTTCGGGGGGGGGAACTACTCAATGAGCAGTTCTTC.

This clone was observed a single time. This rearrangement joins TRBV18 to TRBJ2-1; the match to TRBD2 covers 10 bases. The V gene's germline CDR1 is KGHSH and CDR2 LQKENI. Germline trimming cut 0 bases from V and 10 bases from J; bases unmatched to any gene: 0. This CDR3 region has 13 residues. CDR3 in amino acids: CASSPPGLAEQFF. The DNA of the CDR3 is TGTGCCAGCTCACCACCGGGACTAGCGGAGCAGTTCTTC.

This clone has only one observation. The V gene is TRBV29-1, the J gene TRBJ1-3, with a possible D match to TRBD1 (5 bases). The CDR3 is 13 amino acids. Germline V gives CDR1 SQVTM, CDR2 ANQGSEA. Trimming removed 5 bases at V and 8 bases at J, with 16 bases between. In nucleotides, the CDR3 is TGCAGCGTTCTCCTGGGAGGGACGGACACCATATATTTT. Protein sequence: CSVLLGGTDTIYF.

This chain joins TRBV6-5 and TRBJ2-1; D uncertain. Looked up from germline, CDR1 is MNHEY and CDR2 is SVGAGI. The CDR3 sequence is 14 residues long. The V gene lost 2 bases and the J gene lost 4 bases, with 9 bases spanning the gap. This chain's CDR3 is CASSYRTQYNEQFF. The CDR3 bases are TGTGCCAGCAGTTACCGTACCCAGTACAATGAGCAGTTCTTC.

This clone was seen a few times. The V and J genes are TRBV4-2 and TRBJ1-5, with 7 positions matching TRBD1. CDR3 size: 16 residues. Germline assignment: CDR1 LGHNA and CDR2 YNFKEQ. V gave up 2 bases and J gave up 0 bases; unmatched junction bases: 4. The CDR3 spells CASSQTDRFSNQPQHF. CDR3 sequence (DNA): TGTGCCAGCAGCCAAACGGACAGGTTTAGCAATCAGCCCCAGCATTTT.

This clone has just a few counts. Other DNA sequences in the sample encode the same CDR3. The rearrangement joins TRBV29-1 to TRBJ2-3; 8 bases agree with TRBD1. The CDR3 runs 12 residues. J was trimmed by 3 bases and V by 6 bases; bases with no gene match: 2. Germline-derived CDR1 and CDR2 are SQVTM and ANQGSEA. The chain's CDR3 is CSVRQGTDTQYF. CDR3 nucleotides: TGCAGCGTAAGACAGGGGACAGATACGCAGTATTTT.

This chain joins TRBV6-5 and TRBJ2-1; D remains ambiguous. This CDR3 region has 14 residues. The germline V gene encodes CDR1 MNHEY and CDR2 SVGAGI. Trimming took off 0 bases at V and 5 bases at J, with 8 bases between the two ends. The CDR3 nucleotides are TGTGCCAGCAGTTACTCGAGGATCAACAATGAGCAGTTCTTC. Translating gives CASSYSRINNEQFF.

This chain connects TRBV27 to TRBJ2-7; the D gene is possibly TRBD2 (7 bases). This CDR3 is 14 amino acids long. Germline CDR1 reads MNHEY; CDR2 reads SMNVEV (reference sequence). Trimming stripped 6 bases from V and 3 bases from J, with 15 bases between. CDR3 sequence (DNA): TGTGCCAGCAGACGCGCGGGGGCAGGCTACGAGCAGTACTTC. It encodes CASRRAGAGYEQYF.

This clone was observed a few times. The DNA of the CDR3 is TGTGCCACCAGCAGAGGTCAGGACCCCTCCTACAATGAGCAGTTCTTC. Translation: CATSRGQDPSYNEQFF. The rearrangement links TRBV15 to TRBJ2-1; D is ambiguous. The CDR3 spans 16 residues. V lost 1 base and J 0 bases, leaving 10 bases between the germline ends. The germline gives CDR1 LNHNV, CDR2 YYDKDF (reference sequence).

This clone has just a few counts. The chain has TRBV28 and TRBJ1-2; the match to TRBD1 covers 7 bases. V gave up 3 bases and J gave up 8 bases; unmatched junction bases: 6. CDR1 and CDR2 from the germline V gene are MDHEN and SYDVKM. The CDR3 is made up of 13 amino acids. The CDR3 sequence: CASSLTGSGGYTF. The CDR3, as DNA: TGTGCCAGCAGTTTGACAGGGTCGGGCGGCTACACCTTC.

V and J are TRBV28 and TRBJ1-2; D unclear. The CDR3 totals 14 residues. CDR1 MDHEN and CDR2 SYDVKM come from the germline V gene. V was pared by 7 bases and J by 1 base, with 13 bases between. CDR3 DNA sequence: TGTGCCAGCATCCCCTCAGGTCTTAACTATGGCTACACCTTC. Translation gives CASIPSGLNYGYTF.

This clone showed up just once. The rearrangement links TRBV30 to TRBJ1-1; maybe TRBD1 (6 bases). This CDR3 spans 13 amino acids. With 4 bases removed from V and 5 bases from J, the gap between germline ends came to 14 bases. Germline values: CDR1 GTSNPN, CDR2 SVGIG (reference sequence). The CDR3 DNA is TGTGCCTGGATGCGGGGCACAGGGACTGAAGCTTTCTTT. Protein: CAWMRGTGTEAFF.